The 18 T cell receptor beta chains given below trace back to one sample, sequenced in a study of blood T cells in healthy people across ages. The authors ran a second PCR of roughly 6 to 12 cycles using a sample-barcoded 5' primer and a J-beta primer mix. TCRdb re-derived calls from the 5' RACE reads in MiXCR, one entry per CDR3 protein. The data contain about 1 million distinct CDR3 sequences, more than 35% of them singletons. Sequencing was carried out using blood. These TCRs come from a woman aged 60 to 75 in good health.

This clonotype was picked up a small number of times. The genes are TRBV10-3 and TRBJ2-5, with D perhaps TRBD1 (5 bases). Germline CDR1 reads ENHRY; CDR2 reads SYGVKD. This CDR3 has 12 amino acids. The germline V and J ends were trimmed by 4 bases and 5 bases, with 8 bases remaining between them. CDR3 residues: CAISVKGETQYF. CDR3 nucleotides: TGTGCCATCAGTGTGAAGGGGGAGACCCAGTACTTC.

The chain recombines TRBV7-9 with TRBJ2-1; 8 nucleotides line up with TRBD2. The ends lost 3 bases at V and 3 bases at J; junction bases unmatched: 4. CDR3 length: 15 residues. Germline values: CDR1 SEHNR, CDR2 FQNEAQ (reference sequence). Written as DNA, the CDR3 is TGTGCCAGCAGCTTGCGAGCGGGAGTCTACAATGAGCAGTTCTTC. Residues: CASSLRAGVYNEQFF.

Comment on this clonotype: Relative to the germline gene, one junction end is altered; a read error may explain this. J is TRBJ2-7 and V is TRBV5-1; TRBD1 is a possible D gene (5 bases). In germline, CDR1 is SGHRS, CDR2 YFSETQ. The CDR3 spans 13 residues. This CDR3 is CASSLDSSDEQYF. CDR3 DNA: TGCGCCAGCAGCTTAGACAGCTCCGACGAGCAGTACTTC.

The J gene is TRBJ2-6, the V gene TRBV9; D gene uncertain. Trimming took 4 bases from V and 4 from J, leaving 9 bases between them. The CDR3 has 14 residues. Germline V gene data show CDR1 as SGDLS and CDR2 as YYNGEE. CDR3 in DNA: TGTGCCAGCAGCCCTTTCCACGGGGCCAACGTCCTGACTTTC. Translated, it gives CASSPFHGANVLTF.

This clonotype has just a few counts. This chain links TRBV29-1 with TRBJ2-1; D unclear. V lost 6 bases to trimming and J lost 3 bases, with 15 bases between them. Germline-derived CDR1 and CDR2 are SQVTM and ANQGSEA. CDR3 length: 14 amino acids. CDR3 residues: CSVDGQRYYNEQFF. CDR3 bases: TGCAGCGTAGACGGCCAGCGATACTACAATGAGCAGTTCTTC.

The chain recombines TRBV11-1 with TRBJ2-1; no clear D. The J call is uncertain, as TRBJ2-7 better fits the DNA end. This CDR3 is 16 amino acids long. CDR1 SGHAT and CDR2 FQDESV come from the germline V gene (reference sequence). CDR3 sequence reads: CASNSPRPLGFYEQYF. DNA of the CDR3: TGTGCCAGCAACTCTCCCCGTCCCCTGGGATTCTACGAGCAGTACTTC.

V usage is TRBV12-3 or TRBV12-4 and J usage is TRBJ2-3; D not certain. The length of the CDR3 is 15 residues. Trimming took off 4 bases at V and 1 base at J, with 12 bases between the two ends. This chain's CDR3 is CASSYKKGRTDTQYF. The CDR3, as DNA: TGTGCCAGCAGTTATAAAAAGGGTCGCACAGATACGCAGTATTTT.

This chain links TRBV9 with TRBJ2-5; 9 positions match TRBD2. The ends lost 4 bases at V and 2 bases at J; junction bases unmatched: 6. Germline assignment: CDR1 SGDLS and CDR2 YYNGEE. The length of the CDR3 is 15 residues. The CDR3 is CASSNRLAVQETQYF. As DNA, the CDR3 is TGTGCCAGCAGCAACCGACTAGCGGTACAAGAGACCCAGTACTTC.

V is TRBV28 and J is TRBJ2-1, with 10 bases that match TRBD1. The CDR3 is 16 residues long. J lost 3 bases, V lost 5 bases, and 7 bases had no gene match. Germline V gene lookup returns CDR1 MDHEN and CDR2 SYDVKM. As DNA, the CDR3 is TGTGCCAGCAGTGGAACCGGGACAGGGGACTACAATGAGCAGTTCTTC. This sequence encodes CASSGTGTGDYNEQFF. Full variable domain (outside the CDR3, taken from reference TRBV28 and TRBJ2-1): DVKVTQSSRYLVKRTGEKVFLECVQDMDHENMFWYRQDPGLGLRLIYFSYDVKMKEKGDIPEGYSVSREKKERFSLILESASTNQTSMYLCASSGTGTGDYNEQFFGPGTRLTVL.

V usage is TRBV18 and J usage is TRBJ2-7, with 13 bases matching TRBD2. This CDR3 region has 16 residues. Germline CDR1 reads KGHSH; CDR2 reads LQKENI. J was trimmed by 6 bases and V by 1 base; bases with no gene match: 6. The CDR3 DNA reads TGTGCCAGCTCACCACTTGGGACTAGCGGGAATTCCGAGCAGTACTTC. Translated, it gives CASSPLGTSGNSEQYF.

This clonotype was detected many times. CDR3 bases: TGCGCCAGCAGCTTTAGCGATGAGCAGTTCTTC. Its protein is CASSFSDEQFF. The genes are TRBV4-1 and TRBJ2-1; D possibly corresponds to TRBD2 (5 bases). V dropped 5 bases and J dropped 8 bases, with 7 bases sitting between them. The germline CDR1 and CDR2 sequences are MGHRA and YSYEKL. The CDR3 totals 11 residues.

This chain joins TRBV5-1 and TRBJ1-1, with 8 bases matching TRBD1. Unmatched junction bases numbered 7, after V lost 7 bases and J lost 2 bases. The CDR3 spans 14 residues. Germline CDR1 and CDR2: SGHRS and YFSETQ. In DNA, the CDR3 is TGCGCCAGCTGCCAGGGGGCCGTTAACACTGAAGCTTTCTTT. Its translation: CASCQGAVNTEAFF.

This chain connects TRBV15 to TRBJ2-5, with a weak D call TRBD2 (5 bases). CDR1 and CDR2 (germline): LNHNV, YYDKDF (reference sequence). Trimming took off 7 bases at V and 2 bases at J, with 11 bases between the two ends. CDR3 length equals 13 residues. The CDR3 nucleotides are TGTGCCACCACCCGAGGGATTCAAGAGACCCAGTACTTC. Residues: CATTRGIQETQYF.

This clonotype was detected only a few times. CDR3 residues: CASSLAGGGEETQYF. The CDR3, as DNA: TGCGCCAGCAGCTTGGCAGGGGGTGGTGAAGAGACCCAGTACTTC. The rearrangement uses TRBV5-1 and TRBJ2-5, with 7 bases that match TRBD1. The CDR3 extends over 15 amino acids. V was clipped by 0 bases and J by 3 bases; unmatched bases: 5. The V gene's germline CDR1 is SGHRS and CDR2 YFSETQ.

The rearrangement joins TRBV29-1 to TRBJ2-2; D is undetermined. V lost 4 bases and J 4 bases, leaving 4 bases between the germline ends. The CDR3 extends over 11 amino acids. The germline V gene encodes CDR1 SQVTM and CDR2 ANQGSEA. The DNA of the CDR3 is TGCAGCGTTGGGAGCACCGGGGAGCTGTTTTTT. Amino acid sequence: CSVGSTGELFF.

V usage is TRBV7-8 and J usage is TRBJ2-2; 9 positions agree with TRBD2. The V gene's germline CDR1 is SGHVS and CDR2 FQNEAQ. The CDR3 covers 17 residues. The junction had 8 bases not matched to a gene; V was cut back by 3 bases and J by 3 bases. CDR3 sequence (DNA): TGTGCCAGCAGCTTGAGCTTAGGACTAGCGTACACCGGGGAGCTGTTTTTT. It codes for CASSLSLGLAYTGELFF.

Only a few counts were recorded for this clonotype. The chain is built from TRBV5-5 and TRBJ2-3; D gene uncertain. This CDR3 comprises 13 residues. Germline CDR1 is SGHKS and CDR2 is YYEKEE (reference sequence). V gave up 2 bases and J gave up 2 bases, with 6 bases separating them. Here the CDR3 DNA reads TGTGCCAGCAGCTTCTTACACACAGATACGCAGTATTTT. Its protein is CASSFLHTDTQYF.

This clonotype was detected many times. J is TRBJ1-4 and V is TRBV27, with a tentative D call TRBD1 (6 bases). From germline, CDR1 is MNHEY and CDR2 SMNVEV (reference sequence). The CDR3 covers 14 residues. V lost 6 bases to trimming and J lost 8 bases, with 16 bases between them. CDR3 nucleotide sequence: TGTGCCAGCAGCAGAGCAGGGGCCTGGGAAAAACTGTTTTTT. As protein: CASSRAGAWEKLFF.